This T cell receptor beta chain emerged from a study of cytomegalovirus exposure and HLA in healthy donors. About this clone itself: The antigen remains undetermined.

Broader study findings: Presence/absence analyses assumed roughly uniform sequencing depth across donors. Productive status was seen about 90% or about 30% of the time for most TCR beta V segments in an earlier analysis. A later analysis showed that HLA-associated TCR beta chains had undergone more clonal expansion than equally common others. With later analysis, a missense DCLRE1C variant became linked to TCR beta V- and J-gene trimming.

PCR amplification relied on 60 Vbeta primers (plus 13 Jbeta primers). Profiled with immunoSEQ multiplex PCR; TCRdb holds only in-frame clones, not every one. The profile shows about 140,000 clones, about 80% of them singletons. The CDR3 extends over 15 amino acids. The V and J ends lost 1 base and 0 bases respectively, with 7 bases between them. CDR1 and CDR2 from the germline V gene are LNHDA and SQIVND (reference sequence). This TCR was sampled from a female donor in good health and CMV-seronegative. V gene TRBV19 combines with J gene TRBJ1-5; D gene unclear. Sequencing was carried out using PBMCs. CDR3 coding DNA: TGTGCCAGTAGTATAGGACTGATTAGCAATCAGCCCCAGCATTTT. Residues: CASSIGLISNQPQHF.